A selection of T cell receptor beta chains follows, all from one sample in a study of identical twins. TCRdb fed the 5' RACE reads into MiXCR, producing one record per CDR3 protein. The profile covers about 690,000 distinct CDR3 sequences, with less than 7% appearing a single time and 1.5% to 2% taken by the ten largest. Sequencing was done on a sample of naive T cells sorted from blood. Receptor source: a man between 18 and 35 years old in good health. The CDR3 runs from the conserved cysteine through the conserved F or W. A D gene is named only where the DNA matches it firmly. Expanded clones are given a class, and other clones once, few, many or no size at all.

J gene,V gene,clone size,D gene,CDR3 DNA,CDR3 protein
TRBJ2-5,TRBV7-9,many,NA,TGTGCCAGCAGCTCAGGGACTTACGAGACCCAGTACTTC,CASSSGTYETQYF
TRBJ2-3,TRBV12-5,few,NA,TGTGCTAGTGGTTTGGGGGACCTCACAGATACGCAGTATTTT,CASGLGDLTDTQYF
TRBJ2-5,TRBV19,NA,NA,TGTGCCAGTAGTATTGGTAGCGGAGCCCCTACCCAGTACTTC,CASSIGSGAPTQYF
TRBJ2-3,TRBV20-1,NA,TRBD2,TGCAGTGCTGAACTAGCGGAATCCGCCACAGATACGCAGTATTTT,CSAELAESATDTQYF
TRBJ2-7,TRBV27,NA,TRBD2,TGTGCCAGCTCCGCGAGGTCGGGACTAGCGGGTGCCTACGAGCAGTACTTC,CASSARSGLAGAYEQYF
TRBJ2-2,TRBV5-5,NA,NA,TGTGCCAGCAGCCTACAGGGCTGGGAGCTGTTTTTT,CASSLQGWELFF
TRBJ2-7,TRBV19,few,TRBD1,TGTGCCAGTAGCCCGGCGGGACAGGGCCCCTACGAGCAGTACTTC,CASSPAGQGPYEQYF
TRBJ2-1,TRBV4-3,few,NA,TGCGCCAGCAGCCACCGAGGGACCCCCAGGAAGTTCTTC,CASSHRGTPRKFF
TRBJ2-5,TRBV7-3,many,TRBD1,TGTGCCAGCAGCCGGGGACAGGGGCAAGAGACCCAGTACTTC,CASSRGQGQETQYF
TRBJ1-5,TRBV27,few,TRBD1,TGTGCCAGCAGTTTCTCCAGGGGGAGCAATCAGCCCCAGCATTTT,CASSFSRGSNQPQHF
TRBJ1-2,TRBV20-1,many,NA,TGCAGTGCTAAACAAGGGTCCCTTAACTATGGCTACACCTTC,CSAKQGSLNYGYTF
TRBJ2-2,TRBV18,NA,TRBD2,TGTGCCAGCTCGGGAATAGCGGGACCGCTCACCGGGGAGCTGTTTTTT,CASSGIAGPLTGELFF
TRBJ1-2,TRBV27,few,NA,TGTGCCAGCAGTTTTACAGGGCGTGACTACACCTTC,CASSFTGRDYTF
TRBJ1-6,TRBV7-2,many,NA,TGTGCCAGCAGCCAAGGGGAGCTGCGTCCCCTCCACTTT,CASSQGELRPLHF
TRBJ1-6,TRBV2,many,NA,TGTGCCATTAAACCAGGGGATCACGTCTCACCCCTCCACTTT,CAIKPGDHVSPLHF
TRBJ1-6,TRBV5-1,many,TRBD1,TGCGCCAGCAGCCTGGAGAGCGTGGGCAGGGGGAATTCACCCCTCCACTTT,CASSLESVGRGNSPLHF
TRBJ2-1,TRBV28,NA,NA,TGTGCCAGCAGTCTAACAGGGATCCAACACAATGAGCAGTTCTTC,CASSLTGIQHNEQFF
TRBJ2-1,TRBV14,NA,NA,TGTGCCAGCAGCCAAGTAGGAAGCTCCTACAATGAGCAGTTCTTC,CASSQVGSSYNEQFF
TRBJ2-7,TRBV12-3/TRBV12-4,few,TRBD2,TGTGCCAGCAGTCCGGCGGGACTAGTATACGAGCAGTACTTC,CASSPAGLVYEQYF
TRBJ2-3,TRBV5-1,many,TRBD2,TGCGCCAGCAGCTCTAGGACTAGCGGGAGCCCTAGCACAGATACGCAGTATTTT,CASSSRTSGSPSTDTQYF
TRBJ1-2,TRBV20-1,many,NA,TGCAGTGCTAGAGATGAACGGGGGGTCTATGGCTACACCTTC,CSARDERGVYGYTF
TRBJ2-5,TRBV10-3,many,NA,TGTGCCATCAGTGAATCAGGCCACTCGGATCTTATGGGGGAGACCCAGTACTTC,CAISESGHSDLMGETQYF
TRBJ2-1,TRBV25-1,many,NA,TGTGCCAGCAGTGAATCTGGTCGGCATGAGCAGTTCTTC,CASSESGRHEQFF
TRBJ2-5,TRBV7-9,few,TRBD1,TGTGCCAGCAGCCCGAGGGGCGGACAGGGGTACGAGACCCAGTACTTC,CASSPRGGQGYETQYF
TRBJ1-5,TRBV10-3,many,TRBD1,TGTGCCATCAAAAATACAGGGGATGGCAATCAGCCCCAGCATTTT,CAIKNTGDGNQPQHF
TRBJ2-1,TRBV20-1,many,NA,TGCAGTGCTAGATTAGCGAGTACCTACAATGAGCAGTTCTTC,CSARLASTYNEQFF